This is a list of T cell receptor beta chains from one sample in a study of STAT5B mutations in CD4+ large granular lymphocyte leukemia. Generated by immunoSEQ multiplex PCR, the TCRdb table keeps only in-frame clones and is missing some. Of around 35,000 clones listed, 65% to 70% were seen once; the top ten hold 1.5% to 2%. The sequenced sample was CD4+ T cells from blood buffy coats. Receptors originate from a human donor in good health. Both conserved end residues are part of each CDR3. D genes are given only for firm matches. Some rows have no size entry. The others give once, few or many, or a class for an expanded clone.

CDR3nt: TGCGCCAGCAGCAAAGGGGGCTCTGGAAACACCATATATTTT
CDR3aa: CASSKGGSGNTIYF
j_gene: TRBJ1-3
abundance: -
d_gene: -
v_gene: TRBV4-1

CDR3nt: TGTGCCAGCAGCTTAAGCGGGGCTTCCTACAATGAGCAGTTCTTC
CDR3aa: CASSLSGASYNEQFF
j_gene: TRBJ2-1
abundance: -
d_gene: TRBD2
v_gene: TRBV11-2

CDR3nt: TGTGCCAGCAGTGAGCGGTCCGAATCACCCCTCCACTTT
CDR3aa: CASSERSESPLHF
j_gene: TRBJ1-6
abundance: few
d_gene: -
v_gene: TRBV25-1

CDR3nt: TGCGCCAGCAGCCAGGCGGGAGTGTCCCTATCGAACACCGGGGAGCTGTTTTTT
CDR3aa: CASSQAGVSLSNTGELFF
j_gene: TRBJ2-2
abundance: once
d_gene: TRBD2
v_gene: TRBV4-3

CDR3nt: TGTGCCAGCAGCCCCAGACAGGGCCATGGTATAGAAAAACTGTTTTTT
CDR3aa: CASSPRQGHGIEKLFF
j_gene: TRBJ1-4
abundance: -
d_gene: TRBD1
v_gene: TRBV11-2

CDR3nt: TGCGCCAGCAGCTTGGGGGGTCGGACCGGGGAGCTGTTTTTT
CDR3aa: CASSLGGRTGELFF
j_gene: TRBJ2-2
abundance: few
d_gene: -
v_gene: TRBV5-1

CDR3nt: TGCGCCAGCAGCTTCGCGGGGGGGCCGACTGGGGAGCTGTTTTTT
CDR3aa: CASSFAGGPTGELFF
j_gene: TRBJ2-2
abundance: -
d_gene: TRBD2
v_gene: TRBV5-1

CDR3nt: TGCACCAGCAGCCGGGGGGGCACCGGGGAGCTGTTTTTT
CDR3aa: CTSSRGGTGELFF
j_gene: TRBJ2-2
abundance: few
d_gene: -
v_gene: TRBV1

CDR3nt: TGCGCCAGCAGCTTGGTGGAGGTGAGGTCAGAGACCCAGTACTTC
CDR3aa: CASSLVEVRSETQYF
j_gene: TRBJ2-5
abundance: -
d_gene: -
v_gene: TRBV5-1

CDR3nt: TGCGCCAGCAGCGAGGCAGCTACCATGAACACTGAAGCTTTCTTT
CDR3aa: CASSEAATMNTEAFF
j_gene: TRBJ1-1
abundance: -
d_gene: -
v_gene: TRBV5-1

CDR3nt: TGCAGTGCCGGGGGCGGGGAGACCCAGTACTTC
CDR3aa: CSAGGGETQYF
j_gene: TRBJ2-5
abundance: -
d_gene: -
v_gene: TRBV20-1

CDR3nt: TGTGCCAGCAGTTCCTCCGGGACAGGGCTTCCCGGGGAGCTGTTTTTT
CDR3aa: CASSSSGTGLPGELFF
j_gene: TRBJ2-2
abundance: -
d_gene: TRBD1
v_gene: TRBV27

CDR3nt: TGTGCCAGTAGCCCCGGGACAGGGGGGAAGATTAACTATGGCTACACCTTC
CDR3aa: CASSPGTGGKINYGYTF
j_gene: TRBJ1-2
abundance: medium-sized
d_gene: TRBD1
v_gene: TRBV19

CDR3nt: TGCGCCAGCAGCTGGGAACATACGGGACAGGGTTTTGGAAACACCATATATTTT
CDR3aa: CASSWEHTGQGFGNTIYF
j_gene: TRBJ1-3
abundance: -
d_gene: TRBD1
v_gene: TRBV5-1

CDR3nt: TGTGCCAGCAGTGCGGTCTGGGCTAGCGTTTCTAGCACAGATACGCAGTATTTT
CDR3aa: CASSAVWASVSSTDTQYF
j_gene: TRBJ2-3
abundance: -
d_gene: -
v_gene: TRBV6-1

CDR3nt: TGTGCCAGCAAGAACCGGGACTTCAACACCGGGGAGCTGTTTTTT
CDR3aa: CASKNRDFNTGELFF
j_gene: TRBJ2-2
abundance: once
d_gene: -
v_gene: TRBV2

CDR3nt: TGTGCCAGCAGCTTGCAGGGACGGAGAAACACTGAAGCTTTCTTT
CDR3aa: CASSLQGRRNTEAFF
j_gene: TRBJ1-1
abundance: -
d_gene: -
v_gene: TRBV5-4

CDR3nt: TGTGCCAGCAGCTTTGGGGACCAGATCTACGTGCAGTACTTC
CDR3aa: CASSFGDQIYVQYF
j_gene: TRBJ2-7
abundance: -
d_gene: -
v_gene: TRBV7-9

CDR3nt: TGTGCCAGCAGCCGAGGACAGGGGTCCTACGAGCAGTACTTC
CDR3aa: CASSRGQGSYEQYF
j_gene: TRBJ2-7
abundance: -
d_gene: TRBD1
v_gene: TRBV11-3

CDR3nt: TGTGCCAGCAGCAGAACGGGGGGTTCCCCCGGAGATACGCAGTATTTT
CDR3aa: CASSRTGGSPGDTQYF
j_gene: TRBJ2-3
abundance: once
d_gene: TRBD2
v_gene: TRBV9

CDR3nt: TGTGCCAGTAGTTTTAGCGGGGGGGCCCATGAGCAGTTCTTC
CDR3aa: CASSFSGGAHEQFF
j_gene: TRBJ2-1
abundance: once
d_gene: TRBD2
v_gene: TRBV19

CDR3nt: TGTGCCAGCAGTACAGGACAGAGGAACACTGAAGCTTTCTTT
CDR3aa: CASSTGQRNTEAFF
j_gene: TRBJ1-1
abundance: -
d_gene: -
v_gene: TRBV27

CDR3nt: TGTGCCAGCAGCTTGGGACTAGCGGGGAGCTCCTACGAGCAGTACTTC
CDR3aa: CASSLGLAGSSYEQYF
j_gene: TRBJ2-7
abundance: -
d_gene: TRBD2
v_gene: TRBV5-8